The present T cell receptor (beta chain) was sequenced within a study of blood T cell repertoires in COVID-19. Original analysis: Researchers report that nucleated cell counts were estimated from reference gene primer amplification. TCRdb's table, derived via immunoSEQ multiplex PCR, lists solely in-frame clones and lacks some. V and J calls and clone size are copied from that table; D and trimming were computed from the DNA. The sample lists 270,000 or so clones, around 82% seen once, with around 9.1% in the top ten. From germline, CDR1 is KGHSH and CDR2 LQKENI. V shed 2 bases and J shed 6 bases, with 11 bases lying between them. This CDR3 has 14 residues.

The rearrangement uses TRBV18 and TRBJ2-1; no clear D. The clonotype comes from a human donor in a cohort sampled during active COVID-19. Sample: peripheral blood. CDR3 residues: CASSPTWPSNEQFF. CDR3 DNA: TGTGCCAGCTCACCAACCTGGCCTTCCAATGAGCAGTTCTTC.